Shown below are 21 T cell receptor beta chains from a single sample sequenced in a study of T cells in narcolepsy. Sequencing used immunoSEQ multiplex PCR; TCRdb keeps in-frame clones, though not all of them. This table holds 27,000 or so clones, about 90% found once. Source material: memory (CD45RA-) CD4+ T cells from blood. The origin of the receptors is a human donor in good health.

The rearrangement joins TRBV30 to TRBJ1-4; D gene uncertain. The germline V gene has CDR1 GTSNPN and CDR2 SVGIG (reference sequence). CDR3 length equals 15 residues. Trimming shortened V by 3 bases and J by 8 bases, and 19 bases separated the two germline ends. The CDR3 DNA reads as TGTGCCTGGAGCCCCCCCCGCTCCCGGCGGGAAAAACTGTTTTTT. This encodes CAWSPPRSRREKLFF. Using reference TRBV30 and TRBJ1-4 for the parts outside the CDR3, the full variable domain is SQTIHQWPATLVQPVGSPLSLECTVEGTSNPNLYWYRQAAGRGLQLLFYSVGIGQISSEVPQNLSASRPQDRQFILSSKKLLLSDSGFYLCAWSPPRSRREKLFFGSGTQLSVL.

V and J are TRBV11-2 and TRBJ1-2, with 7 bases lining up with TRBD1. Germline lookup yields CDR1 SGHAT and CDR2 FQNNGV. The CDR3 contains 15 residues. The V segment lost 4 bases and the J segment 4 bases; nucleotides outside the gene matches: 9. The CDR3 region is CASSSLARDSYGYTF. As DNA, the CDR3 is TGTGCCAGCAGCTCCCTAGCCCGGGACAGCTATGGCTACACCTTC.

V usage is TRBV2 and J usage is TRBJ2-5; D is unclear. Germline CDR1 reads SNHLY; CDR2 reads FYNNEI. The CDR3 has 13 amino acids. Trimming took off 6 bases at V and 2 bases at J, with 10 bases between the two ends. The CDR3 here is CASSKNTQETQYF. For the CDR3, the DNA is TGTGCCAGCAGCAAAAACACTCAAGAGACCCAGTACTTC.

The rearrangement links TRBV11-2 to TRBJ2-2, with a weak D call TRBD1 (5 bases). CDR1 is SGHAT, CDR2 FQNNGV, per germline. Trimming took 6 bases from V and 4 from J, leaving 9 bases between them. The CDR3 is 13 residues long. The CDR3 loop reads CASSQGITGELFF. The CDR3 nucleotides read TGTGCCAGCAGTCAGGGAATCACCGGGGAGCTGTTTTTT.

CDR3 amino acids: CASSYHLAGGPQTQYF. The CDR3 coding sequence is TGTGCCAGCAGTTACCACCTAGCGGGGGGGCCCCAGACCCAGTACTTC. The J gene is TRBJ2-5, the V gene TRBV6-5; TRBD2 agrees at 12 bases. Trimming removed 2 bases from V and 6 bases from J; junction bases left unmatched: 7. CDR1 and CDR2 (germline): MNHEY, SVGAGI. This CDR3 spans 16 amino acids.

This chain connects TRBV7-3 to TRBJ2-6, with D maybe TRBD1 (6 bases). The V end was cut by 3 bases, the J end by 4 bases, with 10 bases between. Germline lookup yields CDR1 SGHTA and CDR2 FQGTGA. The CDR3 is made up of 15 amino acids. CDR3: CASSFRGYGANVLTF. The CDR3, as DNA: TGTGCCAGCAGCTTCAGGGGTTACGGGGCCAACGTCCTGACTTTC.

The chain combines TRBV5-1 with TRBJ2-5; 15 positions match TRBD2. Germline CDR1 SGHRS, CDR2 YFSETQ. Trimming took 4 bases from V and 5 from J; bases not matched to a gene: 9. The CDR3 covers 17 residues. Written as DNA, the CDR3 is TGCGCCAGCAGCGACGGACTAGCGGGAGGGAGTTGGGAGACCCAGTACTTC. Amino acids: CASSDGLAGGSWETQYF.

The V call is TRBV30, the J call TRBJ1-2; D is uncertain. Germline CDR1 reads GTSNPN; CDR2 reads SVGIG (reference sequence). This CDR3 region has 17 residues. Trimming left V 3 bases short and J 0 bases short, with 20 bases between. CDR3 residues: CAWRSSLAGKANYGYTF. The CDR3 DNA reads TGTGCCTGGAGATCCTCACTGGCGGGTAAAGCTAACTATGGCTACACCTTC.

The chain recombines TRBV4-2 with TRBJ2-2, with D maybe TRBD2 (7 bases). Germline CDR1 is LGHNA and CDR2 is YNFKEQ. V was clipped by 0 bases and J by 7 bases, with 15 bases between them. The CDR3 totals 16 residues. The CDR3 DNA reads TGTGCCAGCAGCCAAGATGGGGGCGGGGGTAGCGGGGAGCTGTTTTTT. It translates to CASSQDGGGGSGELFF.

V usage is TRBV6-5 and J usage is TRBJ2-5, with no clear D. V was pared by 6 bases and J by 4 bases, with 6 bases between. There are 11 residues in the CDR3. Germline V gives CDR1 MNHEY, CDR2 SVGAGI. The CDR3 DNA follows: TGTGCCAGCAGAACGGGAGAGACCCAGTACTTC. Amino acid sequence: CASRTGETQYF.

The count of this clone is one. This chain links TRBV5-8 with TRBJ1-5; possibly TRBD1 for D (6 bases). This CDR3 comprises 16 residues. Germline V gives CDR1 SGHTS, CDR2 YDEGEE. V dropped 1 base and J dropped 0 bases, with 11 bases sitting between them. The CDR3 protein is CASSLWRGYSNQPQHF. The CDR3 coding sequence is TGTGCCAGCAGCTTGTGGAGGGGGTATAGCAATCAGCCCCAGCATTTT.

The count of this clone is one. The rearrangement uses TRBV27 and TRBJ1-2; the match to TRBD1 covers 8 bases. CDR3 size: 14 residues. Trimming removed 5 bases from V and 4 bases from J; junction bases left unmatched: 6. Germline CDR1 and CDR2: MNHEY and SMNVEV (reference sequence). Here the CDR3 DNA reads TGTGCCAGCAGTCCCCCCGACAGGGGCTATGGCTACACCTTC. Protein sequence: CASSPPDRGYGYTF.

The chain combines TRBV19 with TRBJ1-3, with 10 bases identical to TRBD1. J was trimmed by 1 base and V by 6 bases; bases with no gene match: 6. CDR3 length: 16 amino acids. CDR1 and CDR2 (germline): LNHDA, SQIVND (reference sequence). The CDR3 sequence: CASSPRQGASGNTIYF. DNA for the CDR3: TGTGCCAGTAGCCCTAGACAGGGGGCTTCTGGAAACACCATATATTTT.

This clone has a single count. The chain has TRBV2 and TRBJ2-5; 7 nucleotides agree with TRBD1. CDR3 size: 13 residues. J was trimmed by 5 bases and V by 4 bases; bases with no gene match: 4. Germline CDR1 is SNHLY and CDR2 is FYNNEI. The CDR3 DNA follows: TGTGCCAGCAGTGGAGGACAGGCGGAGACCCAGTACTTC. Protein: CASSGGQAETQYF. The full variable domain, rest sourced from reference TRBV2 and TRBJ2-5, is EPEVTQTPSHQVTQMGQEVILRCVPISNHLYFYWYRQILGQKVEFLVSFYNNEISEKSEIFDDQFSVERPDGSNFTLKIRSTKLEDSAMYFCASSGGQAETQYFGPGTRLLVL.

CDR3 sequence: CASSERAGGRETQYF. The CDR3 DNA reads TGTGCCAGCAGTGAACGAGCGGGGGGGCGCGAGACCCAGTACTTC. The genes are TRBV6-4 and TRBJ2-5; 10 nucleotides match TRBD2. This CDR3 contains 15 residues. The germline V gene has CDR1 MRHNA and CDR2 SNTAGT. V was clipped by 3 bases and J by 5 bases; unmatched bases: 6.

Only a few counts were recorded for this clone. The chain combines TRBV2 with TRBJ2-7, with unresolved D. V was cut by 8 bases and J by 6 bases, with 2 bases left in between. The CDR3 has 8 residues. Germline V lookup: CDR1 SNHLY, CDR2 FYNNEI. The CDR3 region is CASSEQYF. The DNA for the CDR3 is TGTGCCAGCTCCGAGCAGTACTTC.

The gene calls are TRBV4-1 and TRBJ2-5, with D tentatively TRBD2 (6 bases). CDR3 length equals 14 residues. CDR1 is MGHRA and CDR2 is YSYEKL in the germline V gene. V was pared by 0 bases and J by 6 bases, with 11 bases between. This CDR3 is CASSQDPGGKTQYF. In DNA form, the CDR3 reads TGCGCCAGCAGCCAAGATCCCGGAGGGAAGACCCAGTACTTC.

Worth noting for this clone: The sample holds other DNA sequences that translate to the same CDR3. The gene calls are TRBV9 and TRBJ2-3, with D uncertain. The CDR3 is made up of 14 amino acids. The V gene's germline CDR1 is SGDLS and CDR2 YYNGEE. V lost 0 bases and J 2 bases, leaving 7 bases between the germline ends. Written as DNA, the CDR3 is TGTGCCAGCAGCGTAGGGAGTCACACAGATACGCAGTATTTT. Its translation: CASSVGSHTDTQYF. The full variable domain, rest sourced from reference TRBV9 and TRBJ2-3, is DSGVTQTPKHLITATGQRVTLRCSPRSGDLSVYWYQQSLDQGLQFLIQYYNGEERAKGNILERFSAQQFPDLHSELNLSSLELGDSALYFCASSVGSHTDTQYFGPGTRLTVL.

The CDR3 loop reads CASSLEPTPAPETQYF. DNA for the CDR3: TGTGCCAGCAGCTTGGAGCCTACCCCAGCACCGGAGACCCAGTACTTC. This chain links TRBV5-6 with TRBJ2-5; D ambiguous. The germline V and J ends were trimmed by 0 bases and 5 bases, with 17 bases remaining between them. The CDR3 extends over 16 amino acids. CDR1 and CDR2 from the germline V gene are SGHDT and YYEEEE.

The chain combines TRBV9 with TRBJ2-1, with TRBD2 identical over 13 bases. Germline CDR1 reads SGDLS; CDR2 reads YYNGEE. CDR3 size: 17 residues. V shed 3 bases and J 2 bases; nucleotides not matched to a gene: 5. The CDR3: CASSASTSGGTYNEQFF. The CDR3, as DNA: TGTGCCAGCAGCGCGTCGACTAGCGGGGGGACCTACAATGAGCAGTTCTTC.

The CDR3 DNA sequence: TGTGCCATCAGTGATCTTCCGACAGGTATGAACACTGAAGCTTTCTTT. This translates into CAISDLPTGMNTEAFF. The chain recombines TRBV10-3 with TRBJ1-1; a possible D gene is TRBD1 (6 bases). Germline CDR1 ENHRY, CDR2 SYGVKD. Deletions cut 3 bases from V and 0 bases from J, with 14 bases between. The length of the CDR3 is 16 residues.